A selection of T cell receptor beta chains follows, all from one sample in a study of OX40 agonist ivuxolimab in advanced cancers. Profiling relied on immunoSEQ multiplex PCR, and the TCRdb table lists in-frame clones only, not all of them. This sample yields 95,000 or so clones, of which around 82% are seen a single time; 3.5% to 4% belongs to the top ten. The sample here was CD4+ or CD8+ T cells sorted from blood, taken in a trial of the OX40 agonist ivuxolimab. The receptors originated from an adult with an advanced solid tumor such as melanoma, head and neck, liver or kidney cancer. The CDR3 runs from the conserved cysteine through the conserved F or W.

v_gene,CDR3aa
TRBV28,CASSFGRTGANVLTF
TRBV9,CASSVQTGTDTQYF
TRBV9,CASSSGALRDTQYF
TRBV9,CASSLGGSGDTQYF
TRBV4-2,CASSYKLGGLFQVHVGEAFF
TRBV7-2,CASSFGTSGSSNNEQFF
TRBV6-5,CASRTTVSYEQYF
TRBV2,CASSSGPRRTEAFF
TRBV6-1,CASSGQGISEQYF
TRBV19,CASSMGTSDTQYF
TRBV27,CASSLGGGGELFF
TRBV28,CASSFGSGGGEEKLFF
TRBV7-9,CASSYWGTGTGTFEQYF
TRBV7-2,CASTPRRDGVYGYTF
TRBV4-3,CASSQEGDTQYF
TRBV20-1,CSAGLTVQYF
TRBV5-6,CASSLALAGLYNEQFF
TRBV7-8,CASSALRGTEAFF
TRBV28,CASSSSGTGNSPLHF
TRBV10-3,CAAGVSSGPTDTQYF
TRBV5-6,CASSLGRLVLAGELFF
TRBV6-1,CASIGTGAKLFF
TRBV6-4,CASSEGGVGTGELFF
TRBV6-1,CASGRTLQPQHF
TRBV5-4,CASSLGAGGYEQYF
TRBV19,CASRQTGAYEQYF
TRBV19,CASSIGDSYNSPLHF
TRBV5-4,CASSLDLAESQETQYF
TRBV6-5,CASSLSATDTQYF
TRBV5-4,CASSLKQGVDYGYTF
TRBV5-1,CASSFDTGELFF
TRBV4-1,CASSQNRAKYQPQHF
TRBV7-2,CASSLFSLDGREQYF
TRBV5-1,CASSFLSSYEQYF
TRBV11-3,CASSLDWRRGGPYNEQFF
TRBV15,CATSRVGQGLQPQHF
TRBV19,CASSNLGNTIYF
TRBV19,CATTGSNEQYF
TRBV10-3,CAISPSGSDNEQFF
TRBV4-2,CASSQDYGTQYF
TRBV4-1,CASSQPGTGGIEQYF
TRBV4-1,CASSPRLGEGGSDLWEQYF
TRBV19,CASSAWTGIGVIQYF
TRBV18,CASSLNRGPDTQYF
TRBV7-9,CASSLITPGIDEQFF
TRBV11-2,CASSKGGTDTQYF
TRBV11-2,CASSLGQEETQYF
TRBV18,CASSRQGTDQPQHF
TRBV5-1,CASSLEGGTDTQYF
TRBV7-8,CASQGGLLPYEQYF
TRBV5-1,CASSFAASGLYNEQFF
TRBV27,CASSATSGSSYEQYF